Listed here are 20 T cell receptor beta chains from one sample, sequenced in a study of T cells in localized non-small cell lung cancer. The table came from immunoSEQ multiplex PCR; TCRdb's copy has only in-frame clones and leaves some out. The sample lists approximately 25,000 clones, approximately 90% occurring once. The sample here was peripheral blood, taken before any cancer treatment. These TCRs come from a woman between 40 and 69 years old with stage I lung adenocarcinoma.

V and J are TRBV5-4 and TRBJ2-1; no firm D call. The germline V and J ends were trimmed by 1 base and 5 bases, with 13 bases remaining between them. The CDR3 loop spans 15 amino acids. Germline lookup yields CDR1 SGHNT and CDR2 YYREEE (reference sequence). CDR3 amino acids: CASSLSLVLDNEQFF. In DNA, the CDR3 is TGTGCCAGCAGCTTGTCGCTAGTTCTTGACAATGAGCAGTTCTTC.

Written as DNA, the CDR3 is TGTGCCAGCAGCTTCACAGATACGCAGTATTTT. It codes for CASSFTDTQYF. The J gene is TRBJ2-3, the V gene TRBV7-2; D is undetermined. This CDR3 region has 11 residues. Trimming left V 3 bases short and J 2 bases short, with 0 bases between. Germline loops: CDR1 SGHTA, CDR2 FQGNSA.

A note on this clone: A read error may produce the germline difference seen at one junction end. The chain combines TRBV19 with TRBJ2-2; 9 bases are shared with TRBD1. The CDR3 spans 16 residues. Germline CDR1 reads LNHDA; CDR2 reads SQIVND (reference sequence). The DNA of the CDR3 is TGTGCGAGTAATCCGGGACAGGGTAAATCCACCGGGGAGCTGTTTTTT. This gives the protein CASNPGQGKSTGELFF. Full variable domain (remainder filled in from reference TRBV19 and TRBJ2-2): DGGITQSPKYLFRKEGQNVTLSCEQNLNHDAMYWYRQDPGQGLRLIYYSQIVNDFQKGDIAEGYSVSREKKESFPLTVTSAQKNPTAFYLCASNPGQGKSTGELFFGEGSRLTVL.

V is TRBV9 and J is TRBJ2-1, with 14 bases aligning to TRBD2. This CDR3 contains 14 residues. The J segment lost 8 bases and the V segment lost 4 bases, leaving 2 bases of the junction unmatched. Germline V gene data show CDR1 as SGDLS and CDR2 as YYNGEE. The CDR3 here is CASSWGLAGDEQFF. As DNA, the CDR3 is TGTGCCAGCAGCTGGGGACTAGCGGGAGATGAGCAGTTCTTC.

This rearrangement joins TRBV5-1 to TRBJ2-1; D perhaps matches TRBD1 (6 bases). The V end lost 6 bases, the J end lost 8 bases, and 18 bases lay between the germline ends. The CDR3 spans 14 residues. Germline CDR1 reads SGHRS; CDR2 reads YFSETQ. CDR3 coding DNA: TGCGCCAGCAAACGTTATAACCCAGGGGATGAGCAGTTCTTC. This encodes CASKRYNPGDEQFF.

The chain combines TRBV2 with TRBJ2-7; D may be TRBD1 (6 bases). CDR1 SNHLY and CDR2 FYNNEI come from the germline V gene. The CDR3 has 13 amino acids. Between the trimmed V and J ends, which lost 9 bases and 6 bases, there was a span of 18 bases. CDR3 region: CASQHRESGEQYF. The CDR3 nucleotides read TGTGCCAGTCAACACAGGGAGTCGGGCGAGCAGTACTTC.

J is TRBJ1-4 and V is TRBV5-6; the D gene is possibly TRBD1 (5 bases). Germline V lookup: CDR1 SGHDT, CDR2 YYEEEE. The ends were cut back, 0 bases at V and 2 bases at J, with 14 bases in the middle. The CDR3 spans 17 residues. CDR3 in DNA: TGTGCCAGCAGCTTGGCTCTTGAGGGGTGGACTAATGAAAAACTGTTTTTT. This sequence encodes CASSLALEGWTNEKLFF.

The chain links TRBV11-2 to TRBJ2-3; 8 nucleotides align to TRBD1. The CDR3 totals 14 residues. V gave up 1 base and J gave up 6 bases; unmatched junction bases: 3. Germline V gene sequence: CDR1 SGHAT, CDR2 FQNNGV. The CDR3 loop is CASSLAQGADTQYF. The CDR3 coding sequence is TGTGCCAGCAGCTTAGCGCAGGGGGCGGATACGCAGTATTTT.

The V and J genes are TRBV2 and TRBJ2-7, with 9 bases fitting TRBD1. With V trimmed by 4 bases and J by 5 bases, 12 bases remained unmatched. This CDR3 is built from 16 residues. CDR1 is SNHLY and CDR2 is FYNNEI in the germline V gene. The CDR3 DNA sequence: TGTGCCAGCAGTGTGGCCACAGGGGGCGCAAGCCACGAGCAGTACTTC. Its protein is CASSVATGGASHEQYF.

The CDR3 bases are TGTGCCAGCAGCGACTTGGGCCTACGGATCGGGGGCTACACCTTC. Amino acid sequence: CASSDLGLRIGGYTF. The J gene is TRBJ1-2, the V gene TRBV28; D is unresolved. CDR1 and CDR2 from the germline V gene are MDHEN and SYDVKM. Trimming took off 6 bases at V and 8 bases at J, with 22 bases between the two ends. The CDR3 spans 15 residues.

V usage is TRBV5-1 and J usage is TRBJ1-2, with D unresolved. V lost 0 bases, J lost 7 bases, and 13 bases lay in between. Germline assignment: CDR1 SGHRS and CDR2 YFSETQ. CDR3 size: 14 residues. In DNA form, the CDR3 reads TGCGCCAGCAGCTTGGCCGGGTATTCGGGTGGCTACACCTTC. Protein: CASSLAGYSGGYTF. Together with reference TRBV5-1 and TRBJ1-2, the CDR3 gives the full variable domain: KAGVTQTPRYLIKTRGQQVTLSCSPISGHRSVSWYQQTPGQGLQFLFEYFSETQRNKGNFPGRFSGRQFSNSRSEMNVSTLELGDSALYLCASSLAGYSGGYTFGSGTRLTVV.

The CDR3 DNA sequence: TGTGCCAGCTTGGGAGGTTCGAATTCACCCCTCCACTTT. This encodes CASLGGSNSPLHF. J is TRBJ1-6 and V is TRBV2; no clear D gene. Trimming left V 8 bases short and J 7 bases short, with 12 bases between. The germline V gene has CDR1 SNHLY and CDR2 FYNNEI. The CDR3 extends over 13 amino acids.

This chain connects TRBV6-5 to TRBJ1-2, with 9 bases aligning to TRBD1. This CDR3 has 13 residues. Germline CDR1 is MNHEY and CDR2 is SVGAGI. The ends lost 5 bases at V and 8 bases at J; junction bases unmatched: 6. The CDR3 here is CASSDTGGEGYTF. The CDR3 DNA follows: TGTGCCAGCAGTGATACAGGGGGCGAGGGCTACACCTTC.

V gene TRBV27 combines with J gene TRBJ2-7; D unclear. Germline V gene sequence: CDR1 MNHEY, CDR2 SMNVEV (reference sequence). V lost 0 bases to trimming and J lost 5 bases, with 17 bases between them. There are 16 residues in the CDR3. The CDR3 nucleotides read TGTGCCAGCAGTTTATCCCCCTCCGGAAAAGTCCACGAGCAGTACTTC. Translation: CASSLSPSGKVHEQYF.

This clone appeared a single time. This rearrangement joins TRBV27 to TRBJ2-1; weak D call: TRBD2 (5 bases). CDR3 size: 15 residues. Trimming removed 9 bases at V and 3 bases at J, with 18 bases between. Germline V gene data show CDR1 as MNHEY and CDR2 as SMNVEV (reference sequence). CDR3 sequence (DNA): TGTGCCAGTACTCCCACTGTAAGCGGCTACAATGAGCAGTTCTTC. The encoded protein is CASTPTVSGYNEQFF.

This clone occurred once. This sequence joins TRBV5-4 and TRBJ2-1; D is unresolved. The CDR3 length is 14 residues. Germline lookup yields CDR1 SGHNT and CDR2 YYREEE (reference sequence). V lost 3 bases and J 0 bases, leaving 7 bases between the germline ends. The CDR3 region is CASSSPSSYNEQFF. In DNA, the CDR3 is TGTGCCAGCAGCTCACCTTCCTCCTACAATGAGCAGTTCTTC.

This chain uses TRBV28 with TRBJ1-6; D is unresolved. Germline assignment: CDR1 MDHEN and CDR2 SYDVKM. The CDR3 is 16 amino acids. V lost 2 bases and J 2 bases, leaving 10 bases between the germline ends. The DNA for the CDR3 is TGTGCCAGCAGTTTACCCCCAAAGGCCTATAATTCACCCCTCCACTTT. Amino acids: CASSLPPKAYNSPLHF.

The chain employs TRBV7-2 and TRBJ2-7; the match to TRBD2 covers 13 bases. Germline CDR1 SGHTA, CDR2 FQGNSA. J lost 6 bases, V lost 4 bases, and 9 bases had no gene match. The CDR3 contains 16 residues. This chain's CDR3 is CASSSSPRLAGGEQYF. The CDR3 coding sequence is TGTGCCAGCAGCTCTAGCCCGAGACTAGCGGGGGGCGAGCAGTACTTC.

The chain is built from TRBV18 and TRBJ1-4; D possibly corresponds to TRBD1 (5 bases). Germline V gene lookup returns CDR1 KGHSH and CDR2 LQKENI. This CDR3 contains 17 residues. Deletions cut 0 bases from V and 4 bases from J, with 15 bases between. The CDR3 loop is CASSPPGPGPGNEKLFF. DNA for the CDR3: TGTGCCAGCTCACCACCGGGCCCGGGACCGGGTAATGAAAAACTGTTTTTT.

The chain couples TRBV9 to TRBJ1-4; D is uncertain. The CDR3 contains 14 residues. Germline assignment: CDR1 SGDLS and CDR2 YYNGEE. Trimming shortened V by 6 bases and J by 0 bases, and 9 bases separated the two germline ends. The CDR3 coding sequence is TGTGCCAGCAACCGTTTCGCAACTAATGAAAAACTGTTTTTT. Its translation is CASNRFATNEKLFF. The full variable domain, with the rest looked up from reference TRBV9 and TRBJ1-4, is DSGVTQTPKHLITATGQRVTLRCSPRSGDLSVYWYQQSLDQGLQFLIQYYNGEERAKGNILERFSAQQFPDLHSELNLSSLELGDSALYFCASNRFATNEKLFFGSGTQLSVL.